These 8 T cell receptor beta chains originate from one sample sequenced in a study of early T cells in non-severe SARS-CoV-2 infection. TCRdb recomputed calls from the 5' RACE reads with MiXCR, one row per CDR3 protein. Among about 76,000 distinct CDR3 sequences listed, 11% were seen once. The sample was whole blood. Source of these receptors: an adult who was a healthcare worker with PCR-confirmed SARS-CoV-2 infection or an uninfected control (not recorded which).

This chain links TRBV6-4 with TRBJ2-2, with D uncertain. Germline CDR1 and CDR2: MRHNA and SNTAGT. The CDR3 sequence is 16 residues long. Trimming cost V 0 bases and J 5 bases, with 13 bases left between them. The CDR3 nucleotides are TGTGCCAGCAGTGACTCTGGTACCAAATTAACCGGGGAGCTGTTTTTT. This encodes CASSDSGTKLTGELFF.

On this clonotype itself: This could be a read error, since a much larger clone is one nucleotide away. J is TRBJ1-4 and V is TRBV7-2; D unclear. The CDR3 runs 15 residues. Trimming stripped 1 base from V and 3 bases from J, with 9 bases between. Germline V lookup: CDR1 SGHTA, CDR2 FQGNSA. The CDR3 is CASSLGPVPNEKLFF. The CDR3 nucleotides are TGTGCCAGCAGCTTAGGTCCGGTGCCTAATGAAAAACTGTTTTTT.

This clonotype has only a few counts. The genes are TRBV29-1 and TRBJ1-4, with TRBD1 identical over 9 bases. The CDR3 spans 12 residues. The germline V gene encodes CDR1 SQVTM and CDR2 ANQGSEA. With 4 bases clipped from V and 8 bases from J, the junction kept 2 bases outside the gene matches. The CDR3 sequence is CSVAGTGEKLFF. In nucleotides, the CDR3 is TGCAGCGTTGCCGGGACAGGGGAAAAACTGTTTTTT.

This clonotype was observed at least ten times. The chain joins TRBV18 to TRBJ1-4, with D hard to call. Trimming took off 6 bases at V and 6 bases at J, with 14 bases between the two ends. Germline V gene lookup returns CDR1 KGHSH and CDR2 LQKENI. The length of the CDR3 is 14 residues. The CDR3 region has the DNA TGTGCCAGCTCGCCGGTCCGGGGAGATGAAAAACTGTTTTTT. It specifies CASSPVRGDEKLFF.

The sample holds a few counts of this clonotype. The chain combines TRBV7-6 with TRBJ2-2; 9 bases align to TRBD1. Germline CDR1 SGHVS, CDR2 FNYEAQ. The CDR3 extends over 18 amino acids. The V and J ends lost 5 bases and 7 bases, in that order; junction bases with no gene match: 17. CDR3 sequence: CASSPGGPGQGTNGELFF. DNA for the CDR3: TGTGCCAGCAGCCCCGGCGGGCCGGGACAGGGTACGAACGGGGAGCTGTTTTTT.

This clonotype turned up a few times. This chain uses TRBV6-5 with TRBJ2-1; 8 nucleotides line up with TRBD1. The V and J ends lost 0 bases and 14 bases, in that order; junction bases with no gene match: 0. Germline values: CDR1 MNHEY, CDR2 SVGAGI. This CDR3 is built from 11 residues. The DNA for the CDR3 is TGTGCCAGCAGTTACTCGGACAGGGAGTTCTTC. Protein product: CASSYSDREFF.

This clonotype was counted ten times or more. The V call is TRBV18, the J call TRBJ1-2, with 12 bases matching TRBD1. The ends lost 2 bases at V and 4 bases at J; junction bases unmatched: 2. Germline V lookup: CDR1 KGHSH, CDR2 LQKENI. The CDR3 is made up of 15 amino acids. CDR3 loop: CASSPGTGGGYGYTF. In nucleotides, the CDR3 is TGTGCCAGCTCACCAGGGACAGGGGGCGGCTATGGCTACACCTTC.

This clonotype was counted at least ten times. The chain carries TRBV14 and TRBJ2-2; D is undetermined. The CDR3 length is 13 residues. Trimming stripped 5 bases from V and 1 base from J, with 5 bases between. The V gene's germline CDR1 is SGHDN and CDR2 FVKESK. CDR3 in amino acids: CASSRENTGELFF. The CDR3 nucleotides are TGTGCCAGCAGCAGGGAGAACACCGGGGAGCTGTTTTTT.